The next 31 T cell receptor beta chains were all read from a single sample in a study of a mutant IDH1 vaccine in newly diagnosed glioma. Which antigens these TCRs recognize remains unknown. Sequencing used immunoSEQ multiplex PCR; TCRdb keeps in-frame clones, though not all of them. The table shows under 150,000 clones, with around 90% occurring only once. Specified time point: week 11, during vaccination. Vaccination used 300 ug of mutant IDH1 20-mer peptide per dose, with topical imiquimod. This specimen consisted of PBMCs, obtained from a glioma patient whose treatment included an IDH1 peptide vaccine. These receptor sequences come from a woman aged 45-65 years with glioma.

The V gene is TRBV11-2, the J gene TRBJ1-2; D gene ambiguous. Looked up from germline, CDR1 is SGHAT and CDR2 is FQNNGV. V was trimmed by 1 base and J by 3 bases, leaving 15 bases between them. CDR3 size: 16 residues. The chain's CDR3 is CASSLAPGRLDYGYTF. In DNA form, the CDR3 reads TGTGCCAGCAGCTTAGCTCCAGGACGGCTAGACTATGGCTACACCTTC.

About this clone itself: Germline and junction disagree at one end, which may indicate a read error. The sample contains more than one DNA sequence encoding this CDR3. The chain joins TRBV7-7 to TRBJ2-7; D not certain. CDR3 size: 14 residues. Germline V gives CDR1 SSHAT, CDR2 FNYEAQ (reference sequence). Written as DNA, the CDR3 is TGTGCTAGCAGCTTAAACTACTACTCCTACGAGCAGTACTTC. Translating gives CASSLNYYSYEQYF.

The J gene is TRBJ2-7, the V gene TRBV2; D remains unclear. CDR1 SNHLY and CDR2 FYNNEI come from the germline V gene. This CDR3 is 13 amino acids long. Between the trimmed V and J ends, which lost 6 bases and 6 bases, there was a span of 15 bases. The DNA for the CDR3 is TGTGCCAGCAGGCGCGAGCTCGTCATCGAGCAGTACTTC. This translates into CASRRELVIEQYF.

A single count supports this clone. CDR3 sequence: CAWSKGLHYNSPLHF. The DNA for the CDR3 is TGTGCCTGGAGTAAGGGACTGCACTATAATTCACCCCTCCACTTT. The V call is TRBV30, the J call TRBJ1-6; weak D call: TRBD1 (5 bases). Trimming shortened V by 2 bases and J by 3 bases, and 11 bases separated the two germline ends. Germline assignment: CDR1 GTSNPN and CDR2 SVGIG (reference sequence). This CDR3 spans 15 amino acids.

The chain is built from TRBV9 and TRBJ2-3; 7 positions agree with TRBD2. CDR1 SGDLS and CDR2 YYNGEE come from the germline V gene. This CDR3 has 16 residues. The V and J ends lost 4 bases and 4 bases, in that order; junction bases with no gene match: 12. The CDR3 DNA follows: TGTGCCAGCAGCCCGTCTGGGGGGGGACGGCCAGATACGCAGTATTTT. Its protein is CASSPSGGGRPDTQYF.

The V and J genes are TRBV6-6 and TRBJ1-2; 8 bases are a match to TRBD1. Per germline, CDR1 MNHNY and CDR2 SVGAGI (reference sequence). Germline trimming cut 6 bases from V and 4 bases from J; bases unmatched to any gene: 7. CDR3 length: 14 amino acids. The CDR3 bases are TGTGCCAGCAGAAGGACAGGGAGACCCTATGGCTACACCTTC. Amino acids: CASRRTGRPYGYTF.

This chain links TRBV19 with TRBJ2-3, with 13 bases matching TRBD2. The CDR3 is 14 residues long. Trimming at V came to 6 bases and at J to 8 bases, leaving 5 bases not matched to a gene. Germline values: CDR1 LNHDA, CDR2 SQIVND (reference sequence). The CDR3, as DNA: TGTGCCAGTAGAGGACTAGCGGGAGTGGTTACGCAGTATTTT. This codes for CASRGLAGVVTQYF. Full variable domain (missing parts from reference TRBV19 and TRBJ2-3): DGGITQSPKYLFRKEGQNVTLSCEQNLNHDAMYWYRQDPGQGLRLIYYSQIVNDFQKGDIAEGYSVSREKKESFPLTVTSAQKNPTAFYLCASRGLAGVVTQYFGPGTRLTVL.

This chain connects TRBV29-1 to TRBJ2-7, with D possibly being TRBD1 or TRBD2 (5 bases each). The CDR3 totals 15 residues. CDR1 is SQVTM, CDR2 ANQGSEA, per germline. Trimming removed 7 bases from V and 0 bases from J, with 19 bases in between. Here the CDR3 reads CSAAGTTETSYEQYF. The CDR3 DNA follows: TGCAGCGCCGCCGGGACCACGGAGACCTCCTACGAGCAGTACTTC.

V usage is TRBV27 and J usage is TRBJ2-7; D remains ambiguous. Germline assignment: CDR1 MNHEY and CDR2 SMNVEV (reference sequence). V lost 3 bases and J 5 bases, leaving 11 bases between the germline ends. The CDR3 totals 13 residues. The CDR3 DNA is TGTGCCAGCAGTTTCCTAGGGAACCACGAGCAGTACTTC. As protein: CASSFLGNHEQYF.

In this sample, this clone turned up a few times. The rearrangement uses TRBV7-9 and TRBJ1-1; D possibly corresponds to TRBD1 (5 bases). The CDR3 runs to 13 residues. Trimming removed 8 bases from V and 0 bases from J, with 10 bases in between. Germline loops: CDR1 SEHNR, CDR2 FQNEAQ (reference sequence). CDR3 nucleotides: TGTGCCAGCGTTGGGGGGTTGAACACTGAAGCTTTCTTT. Translating it yields CASVGGLNTEAFF.

This clone appeared once. The chain joins TRBV2 to TRBJ2-7; TRBD2 matches at 11 bases. Germline loops: CDR1 SNHLY, CDR2 FYNNEI. V dropped 8 bases and J dropped 7; count of bases not matched to a gene: 10. The CDR3 loop spans 14 amino acids. The CDR3 DNA reads as TGTGCCAGCGATAATATAGCGGGAGGGGGGGAGCAGTACTTC. Protein sequence: CASDNIAGGGEQYF.

This CDR3 is CASSELEGAEQYF. In DNA, the CDR3 is TGTGCCAGCAGTGAACTGGAAGGGGCCGAGCAGTACTTC. V usage is TRBV6-1 and J usage is TRBJ2-7; a possible D gene is TRBD1 (5 bases). The CDR3 has 13 residues. The germline gives CDR1 MNHNS, CDR2 SASEGT. Trimming shortened V by 2 bases and J by 6 bases, and 11 bases separated the two germline ends.

The table lists this clone with a few counts. J is TRBJ2-3 and V is TRBV29-1; D perhaps matches TRBD2 (6 bases). Trimming removed 2 bases at V and 6 bases at J, with 9 bases between. The CDR3 is 12 amino acids. Per the germline V gene, CDR1 is SQVTM and CDR2 is ANQGSEA. CDR3: CSVESGADTQYF. CDR3 in DNA: TGCAGCGTTGAATCGGGAGCGGATACGCAGTATTTT.

The rearrangement joins TRBV29-1 to TRBJ2-7, with 7 bases fitting TRBD1. This CDR3 comprises 16 residues. Germline V gene sequence: CDR1 SQVTM, CDR2 ANQGSEA. V was pared by 0 bases and J by 4 bases, with 12 bases of the junction left unmatched. Here the CDR3 reads CSVEDRTRGSKYEQYF. In DNA form, the CDR3 reads TGCAGCGTTGAAGACAGAACCAGGGGGAGTAAATACGAGCAGTACTTC.

V and J are TRBV28 and TRBJ1-4; D call uncertain. The length of the CDR3 is 11 residues. Germline loops: CDR1 MDHEN, CDR2 SYDVKM. V was clipped by 3 bases and J by 14 bases, with 10 bases between them. For the CDR3, the DNA is TGTGCCAGCAGTTTGAGTAGAGGGCTGTTTTTT. This translates into CASSLSRGLFF. Full variable domain (missing parts from reference TRBV28 and TRBJ1-4): DVKVTQSSRYLVKRTGEKVFLECVQDMDHENMFWYRQDPGLGLRLIYFSYDVKMKEKGDIPEGYSVSREKKERFSLILESASTNQTSMYLCASSLSRGLFFGSGTQLSVL.

The chain recombines TRBV4-1 with TRBJ1-5, with D maybe TRBD1 (5 bases). The CDR3 length is 15 residues. Trimming pared 4 bases from V and 3 bases from J, leaving 13 bases between. From germline, CDR1 is MGHRA and CDR2 YSYEKL. The DNA of the CDR3 is TGCGCCAGCAGCCCAACCAAGGGACCCAATCAGCCCCAGCATTTT. Protein product: CASSPTKGPNQPQHF.

V gene TRBV6-5 combines with J gene TRBJ1-5, with a possible D match to TRBD1 (5 bases). Germline V lookup: CDR1 MNHEY, CDR2 SVGAGI. Trimming took 6 bases from V and 5 from J, leaving 14 bases between them. This CDR3 comprises 14 residues. The CDR3 reads CASRKGGDYQPQHF. For the CDR3, the DNA is TGTGCCAGCAGAAAAGGTGGGGACTATCAGCCCCAGCATTTT.

V usage is TRBV30 and J usage is TRBJ2-5, with 7 bases matching TRBD1. This CDR3 region has 13 residues. V shed 4 bases and J 3 bases; nucleotides not matched to a gene: 5. Germline CDR1 and CDR2: GTSNPN and SVGIG (reference sequence). The CDR3 protein is CAWIRDSEETQYF. CDR3 nucleotides: TGTGCCTGGATAAGGGACAGTGAAGAGACCCAGTACTTC.

The chain joins TRBV6-5 to TRBJ1-4, with D tentatively TRBD1 (5 bases). CDR3 length: 15 amino acids. Germline-derived CDR1 and CDR2 are MNHEY and SVGAGI. Trimming removed 6 bases from V and 8 bases from J, with 19 bases in between. DNA of the CDR3: TGTGCCAGCAGCCTACAAGGAGGGGCAGGCGAAAAACTGTTTTTT. Translating it yields CASSLQGGAGEKLFF.

The chain employs TRBV15 and TRBJ1-5; 7 bases align to TRBD1. V shed 4 bases and J 5 bases; nucleotides not matched to a gene: 11. CDR3 length equals 16 residues. Germline loops: CDR1 LNHNV, CDR2 YYDKDF (reference sequence). The CDR3 spells CATSTRQGRGYQPQHF. CDR3 in DNA: TGTGCCACCAGCACTCGACAGGGAAGGGGATATCAGCCCCAGCATTTT.

The chain uses TRBV5-1 and TRBJ2-1; 10 nucleotides match TRBD2. Germline CDR1 reads SGHRS; CDR2 reads YFSETQ. The CDR3 spans 15 residues. The trim removed 3 bases at V and 7 bases at J, leaving 7 bases unmatched. The CDR3 nucleotides are TGCGCCAGCAGCTACCTAGCGGGAGAGGGAAATGAGCAGTTCTTC. Amino acid sequence: CASSYLAGEGNEQFF.

The rearrangement joins TRBV28 to TRBJ2-5; a possible D gene is TRBD2 (5 bases). Germline assignment: CDR1 MDHEN and CDR2 SYDVKM. This CDR3 region has 12 residues. V shed 8 bases and J shed 2 bases, with 9 bases lying between them. The CDR3 DNA follows: TGTGCCAGCGGAGGTGTTCAAGAGACCCAGTACTTC. Its protein is CASGGVQETQYF. Based on the CDR3 plus reference TRBV28 and TRBJ2-5, the full variable domain is DVKVTQSSRYLVKRTGEKVFLECVQDMDHENMFWYRQDPGLGLRLIYFSYDVKMKEKGDIPEGYSVSREKKERFSLILESASTNQTSMYLCASGGVQETQYFGPGTRLLVL.

The rearrangement uses TRBV25-1 and TRBJ2-7; D perhaps matches TRBD2 (5 bases). CDR1 and CDR2 (germline): MGHDK, SYGVNS. The V end lost 4 bases, the J end lost 5 bases, and 21 bases lay between the germline ends. This CDR3 has 16 residues. The CDR3 is CASSGIPGLSPNEQYF. CDR3 bases: TGTGCCAGCAGTGGAATCCCCGGACTCAGCCCCAACGAGCAGTACTTC.

The chain combines TRBV30 with TRBJ2-7; TRBD1 agrees at 7 bases. The CDR3 extends over 13 amino acids. Trimming cost V 2 bases and J 3 bases; bases outside gene matches: 4. The germline V gene encodes CDR1 GTSNPN and CDR2 SVGIG (reference sequence). CDR3 region: CAWSRGQYYEQYF. The CDR3 DNA is TGTGCCTGGAGTAGGGGACAGTACTACGAGCAGTACTTC. The full variable domain, completed using reference TRBV30 and TRBJ2-7, is SQTIHQWPATLVQPVGSPLSLECTVEGTSNPNLYWYRQAAGRGLQLLFYSVGIGQISSEVPQNLSASRPQDRQFILSSKKLLLSDSGFYLCAWSRGQYYEQYFGPGTRLTVT.

The chain employs TRBV28 and TRBJ2-1; D perhaps matches TRBD2 (6 bases). The germline V and J ends were trimmed by 8 bases and 4 bases, with 18 bases remaining between them. Germline CDR1 MDHEN, CDR2 SYDVKM. The CDR3 totals 15 residues. The CDR3 sequence: CASVGTLAGYNEQFF. DNA for the CDR3: TGTGCCAGCGTAGGCACACTAGCAGGTTACAATGAGCAGTTCTTC.

The chain links TRBV4-2 to TRBJ2-1; no firm D call. The CDR3 length is 16 residues. V was shortened by 1 base and J by 5 bases, with 15 bases between the two germline ends. Germline CDR1 LGHNA, CDR2 YNFKEQ. CDR3 amino acids: CASSQVAAFNHNEQFF. DNA of the CDR3: TGTGCCAGCAGCCAAGTCGCGGCCTTTAATCACAATGAGCAGTTCTTC.

The chain links TRBV28 to TRBJ2-7, with 10 bases lining up with TRBD2. The CDR3 has 18 amino acids. Per the germline V gene, CDR1 is MDHEN and CDR2 is SYDVKM. V dropped 2 bases and J dropped 0; count of bases not matched to a gene: 10. The CDR3: CASSLGLAGVMSSYEQYF. The DNA for the CDR3 is TGTGCCAGCAGTTTAGGTCTAGCGGGAGTAATGAGCTCCTACGAGCAGTACTTC.

The chain is built from TRBV9 and TRBJ2-5; TRBD1 is a possible D gene (5 bases). CDR3 length equals 14 residues. Germline values: CDR1 SGDLS, CDR2 YYNGEE. The V end was cut by 0 bases, the J end by 1 base, with 7 bases between. The CDR3 coding sequence is TGTGCCAGCAGCGTAGCAGGGTCCCAAGAGACCCAGTACTTC. Translation: CASSVAGSQETQYF.

V is TRBV18 and J is TRBJ2-5; no reliable D call. Germline CDR1 and CDR2: KGHSH and LQKENI. This CDR3 comprises 16 residues. Trimming pared 6 bases from V and 1 base from J, leaving 18 bases between. This CDR3 is CASSLPDRVSQETQYF. The CDR3, as DNA: TGTGCCAGCTCTCTGCCAGACCGGGTTTCCCAAGAGACCCAGTACTTC.

The genes are TRBV5-4 and TRBJ2-7; 7 nucleotides agree with TRBD2. V trimming: 0 bases; J trimming: 2 bases; junction bases outside the gene matches: 2. CDR3 size: 14 residues. Germline V gives CDR1 SGHNT, CDR2 YYREEE (reference sequence). Written as DNA, the CDR3 is TGTGCCAGCAGCTTGGGGGGGACTACCTACGAGCAGTACTTC. The encoded protein is CASSLGGTTYEQYF.

The chain joins TRBV19 to TRBJ1-2; possible D gene TRBD1, 6 bases. Trimming shortened V by 7 bases and J by 4 bases, and 16 bases separated the two germline ends. Germline assignment: CDR1 LNHDA and CDR2 SQIVND (reference sequence). The CDR3 is made up of 14 amino acids. CDR3 protein: CASIERGLGYGYTF. Written as DNA, the CDR3 is TGTGCCAGTATCGAGCGGGGGCTCGGCTATGGCTACACCTTC.